Below are 10 T cell receptor beta chains sequenced from a single sample in a study of T cell repertoires in ileal Crohn's disease. TCRdb's copy holds only in-frame clones and misses some; the assay was immunoSEQ multiplex PCR. The sample records roughly 28,000 clones, roughly 77% being singletons. The sample consisted of ileal tissue. These TCRs come from an adult with Crohn's disease.

V and J are TRBV27 and TRBJ1-1, with 9 nucleotides matching TRBD1. Unmatched junction bases numbered 17, after V lost 6 bases and J lost 6 bases. The CDR3 is 17 amino acids. Germline V gene data show CDR1 as MNHEY and CDR2 as SMNVEV (reference sequence). The CDR3 DNA sequence: TGTGCCAGCAGACGAAGTTTACCGGGACAGGGCTTCTCTGAAGCTTTCTTT. This gives the protein CASRRSLPGQGFSEAFF.

The J gene is TRBJ1-2, the V gene TRBV7-2; 9 bases map to TRBD1. The CDR3 spans 16 residues. The germline gives CDR1 SGHTA, CDR2 FQGNSA. The J segment lost 6 bases and the V segment lost 1 base, leaving 9 bases of the junction unmatched. The DNA of the CDR3 is TGTGCCAGCAGCTTAGGCATACAGGGGGCCCAGGATGGCTACACCTTC. This translates into CASSLGIQGAQDGYTF.

CDR3 DNA sequence: TGTGCCAGCAGTTCCCAGACAGGGCGGATTGAAGCTTTCTTT. Translation: CASSSQTGRIEAFF. This chain connects TRBV7-2 to TRBJ1-1; 7 bases align to TRBD1. The J segment lost 7 bases and the V segment lost 6 bases, leaving 11 bases of the junction unmatched. This CDR3 is built from 14 residues. Germline CDR1 reads SGHTA; CDR2 reads FQGNSA.

The V and J genes are TRBV5-3 and TRBJ2-3; 7 nucleotides line up with TRBD2. TRBV5-3 is an ORF; its function is uncertain. J lost 6 bases, V lost 1 base, and 8 bases had no gene match. This CDR3 has 15 residues. The CDR3 DNA follows: TGTGCCAGAAGCTTGAACCGACTAGCTGGGGATACGCAGTATTTT. Amino acids: CARSLNRLAGDTQYF.

This clone was seen only once. The chain couples TRBV10-1 to TRBJ2-3; TRBD2 aligns across 7 bases. This CDR3 contains 15 residues. V was pared by 5 bases and J by 6 bases, with 11 bases of the junction left unmatched. Germline V CDR1 and CDR2: WNHNN, SYGVQD (reference sequence). CDR3 amino acids: CASSKAGTTTDTQYF. The CDR3 bases are TGCGCCAGCAGTAAAGCGGGGACCACCACGGATACGCAGTATTTT.

This chain joins TRBV27 and TRBJ2-5; TRBD1 aligns across 9 bases. The germline V gene has CDR1 MNHEY and CDR2 SMNVEV (reference sequence). With 6 bases clipped from V and 11 bases from J, the junction kept 19 bases outside the gene matches. The CDR3 extends over 16 amino acids. DNA of the CDR3: TGTGCCAGCAGCTGGAGGATGGACAGGGGAATTGGGAAGCAGTACTTC. Translation: CASSWRMDRGIGKQYF.

The chain links TRBV6-1 to TRBJ2-2; 13 bases are shared with TRBD2. Germline-derived CDR1 and CDR2 are MNHNS and SASEGT. After removal of 4 bases from V and 4 bases from J, the junction contained 9 bases not matched to a gene. This CDR3 has 18 residues. CDR3 loop: CASSGRTSGGQRTGELFF. The DNA for the CDR3 is TGTGCCAGCAGTGGACGGACTAGCGGGGGCCAGCGCACCGGGGAGCTGTTTTTT.

The rearrangement uses TRBV2 and TRBJ2-2; tentative D call: TRBD1 (5 bases). The germline gives CDR1 SNHLY, CDR2 FYNNEI. Between the trimmed V and J ends, which lost 2 bases and 7 bases, there was a span of 8 bases. This CDR3 comprises 13 residues. The CDR3 spells CASSETRGGELFF. Written as DNA, the CDR3 is TGTGCCAGCAGTGAAACAAGGGGCGGGGAGCTGTTTTTT.

In regard to this clone: Other DNA sequences from this sample encode an identical CDR3 as well. The rearrangement links TRBV6-5 to TRBJ1-1; no firm D call. CDR1 and CDR2 from the germline V gene are MNHEY and SVGAGI. This CDR3 has 13 amino acids. Trimming pared 5 bases from V and 2 bases from J, leaving 9 bases between. This CDR3 reads CASSTQVNTEAFF. CDR3 DNA sequence: TGTGCCAGCAGTACTCAGGTTAACACTGAAGCTTTCTTT.

In DNA, the CDR3 is TGTGCCAGCAGCCCCGGGTTCGGCGAGCAGTACTTC. Encoded protein: CASSPGFGEQYF. The V and J genes are TRBV5-6 and TRBJ2-7; no clear D gene. Germline lookup yields CDR1 SGHDT and CDR2 YYEEEE. V lost 4 bases and J lost 6, with 11 bases in between. The CDR3 is 12 residues long.